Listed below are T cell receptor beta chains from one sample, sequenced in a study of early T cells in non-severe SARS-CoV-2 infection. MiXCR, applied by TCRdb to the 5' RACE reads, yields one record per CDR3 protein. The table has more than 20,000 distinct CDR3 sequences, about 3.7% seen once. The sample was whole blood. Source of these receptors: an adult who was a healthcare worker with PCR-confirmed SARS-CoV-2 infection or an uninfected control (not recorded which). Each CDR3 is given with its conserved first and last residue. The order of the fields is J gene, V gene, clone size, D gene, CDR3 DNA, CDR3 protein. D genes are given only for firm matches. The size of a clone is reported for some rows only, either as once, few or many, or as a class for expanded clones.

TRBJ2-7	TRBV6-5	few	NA	TGTGCCAGCAGCCGCGTTCCTGTAGTGACCTACGAGCAGTACTTC	CASSRVPVVTYEQYF
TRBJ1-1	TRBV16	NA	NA	TGTGCCAGCAGCCAATCATGGGGATATGGAGCTTTCTTT	CASSQSWGYGAFF
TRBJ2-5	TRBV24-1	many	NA	TGTGCCACCAGTGATGTCCGTAGGGGGGCCCAAGAGACCCAGTACTTC	CATSDVRRGAQETQYF
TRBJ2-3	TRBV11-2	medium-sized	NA	TGTGCCAGCAGCTTAGTTCCGGGGGCCGCAGATACGCAGTATTTT	CASSLVPGAADTQYF
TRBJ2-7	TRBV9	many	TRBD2	TGTGCCAGCAGCGTAGGGCATAGCGGGAGTTCGGACGAGCAGTACTTC	CASSVGHSGSSDEQYF
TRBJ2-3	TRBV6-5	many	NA	TGTGCCAGCAGTTACCCCACAACCAAACCGACAGGTCCTTATAGCACAGATACGCAGTATTTT	CASSYPTTKPTGPYSTDTQYF
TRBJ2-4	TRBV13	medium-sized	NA	TGTGCCAGCAGCTCCGGACAGCGTTTAGCCAAAAACATTCAGTACTTC	CASSSGQRLAKNIQYF
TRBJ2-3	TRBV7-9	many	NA	TGTGCCAGCAGCCTCAGAGAAAGAGATACGCAGTATTTT	CASSLRERDTQYF
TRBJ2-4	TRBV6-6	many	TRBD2	TGTGCCAGCAGTGCGGCGGGAGGCCTAGGAGGCAACATTCAGTACTTC	CASSAAGGLGGNIQYF
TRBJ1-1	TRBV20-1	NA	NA	TGCAGTGCTAGCTCGGACAGACTTGAAGCTTTCTTT	CSASSDRLEAFF
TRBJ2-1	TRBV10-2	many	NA	TGCGCCAGCAGGTTAGCGGCCGACTACGAGCAGTTCTTC	CASRLAADYEQFF
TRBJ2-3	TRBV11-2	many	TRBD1	TGTGCCAGCAGCCCCGGACAGGGCCCGGGAACAGATACGCAGTATTTT	CASSPGQGPGTDTQYF
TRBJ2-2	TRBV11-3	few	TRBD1	TGTGCCAGCAGCCTGGGGTCGGGGACAGGGAATTCCGGGGAGCTGTTTTTT	CASSLGSGTGNSGELFF
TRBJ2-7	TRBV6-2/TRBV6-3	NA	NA	TGTGCCAGCAGTTACTCGGACCTTATCGCCTACGAGCAGTACTTC	CASSYSDLIAYEQYF
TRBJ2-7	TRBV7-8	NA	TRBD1	TGTGCCAGCAGCAACCGGACAGGGGGATCATACGAGCAGTACTTC	CASSNRTGGSYEQYF
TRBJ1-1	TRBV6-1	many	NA	TGTGCCAGCAGTGGGGATTCCGGGACGCGGGCTTTCTTT	CASSGDSGTRAFF
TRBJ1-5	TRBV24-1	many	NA	TGTGCCACCAGTGTAGGAGGGTTTCAGCCCCAGCATTTT	CATSVGGFQPQHF
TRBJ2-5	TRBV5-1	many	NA	TGCGCCAGCAACACCGGACAGCAAGAGACCCAGTACTTC	CASNTGQQETQYF
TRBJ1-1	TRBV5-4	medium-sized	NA	TGTGCCAGCAGCCCCGGACTCAACAAAGAAGCTTTCTTT	CASSPGLNKEAFF
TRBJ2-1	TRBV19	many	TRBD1	TGTGCCAGTAGTGACCAGGGGGCCTCCTCCTACAATGAGCAGTTCTTC	CASSDQGASSYNEQFF
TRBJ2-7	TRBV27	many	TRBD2	TGTGCCAGCAGTTTACGGGGGACCGACAGAGTCAAGACTAGCGGACGACCCTACGAGCAGTACTTC	CASSLRGTDRVKTSGRPYEQYF
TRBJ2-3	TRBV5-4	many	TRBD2	TGTGCCAGCCACGAAGCGGGAGGGCCGGGCACAGATACGCAGTATTTT	CASHEAGGPGTDTQYF
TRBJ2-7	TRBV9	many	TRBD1	TGTGCCAGCAGCGTAGCATGGGACAGCACCTACGAGCAGTACTTC	CASSVAWDSTYEQYF
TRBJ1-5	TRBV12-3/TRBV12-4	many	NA	TGTGCCAGCAGCCCCGGGACAAGGTATCAGCCCCAGCATTTT	CASSPGTRYQPQHF
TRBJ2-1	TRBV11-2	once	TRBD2	TGTGCCAGCAGCCCTAGCGGGGGAAATGAGCAGTTCTTC	CASSPSGGNEQFF